This paragraph reports one T cell receptor (delta chain). By its share of the sample, this clone is large (0.1 to 1%). Its antigen has not been determined. Base qualities are not at hand, and no much larger clone is one base apart. CDR1 is given as TSWWSYY and CDR2 as QGS, both from the germline V gene. The CDR3 runs 17 amino acids, cysteine and phenylalanine included. This entry keeps only the CDR3 DNA: 51 bases, framed from base 1. The junction shows trimming of 3 bases on V and 4 bases on J, plus 21 bases between the germline ends. Library preparation was by RT-PCR. To generate TCR cDNA, RNA from PBMC was reverse transcribed using SuperScript II together with primers specific for the gamma chain and the delta chain. The cDNA was purified with AMPure XP beads, then amplified and indexed with Illumina adapters using the Nextera XT Index Kit. Sequencing of the gammadelta TCR libraries was done on an Illumina MiSeq using a V2 300-cycle kit. From the authors' description of their analysis: Using MiXCR v2.1.12, CDR3 sequences were assembled, and reads were mapped onto D, J and V genes obtained from GenBank. Repertoire analyses of the CDR3 clonotypes were performed with VDJtools v1.2.1. The public reads were reprocessed by TCRdb using CATT, and rows of matching DNA were later combined. The V and J calls and clone size come from TCRdb's table, not from the authors' own analysis. Within this sample are roughly 1,500 delta-chain clones, with 21% of them counted one time only. The ten biggest clones cover roughly a fifth of the sample.

Pregnant women receiving prenatal care in Kampala, Uganda, were recruited, and the infants of these women were enrolled, with documentation of maternal HIV status required. Weekly visits were made to families, and infant clinical information, oral swabs and peripheral blood were collected beginning at 6 weeks of age and every 4 months thereafter. Blood was collected in heparin tubes, and PBMC were isolated by Ficoll-Paque density gradient centrifugation and cryopreserved. This sample was included in a study of delta chains in infants with herpesvirus infections (dated by TCRdb to 2023 to 2025). In the study overall: To characterize gammadelta T cell responses to primary cytomegalovirus (CMV) infection, researchers prospectively followed a birth cohort of Ugandan infants starting at birth. Previously published Belgian fetal and cord blood gammadelta TCR data were added only for comparison and were not generated in this cohort. The study searched for a public fetal Vdelta1/Vgamma8 gammadelta TCR clonotype in infants who acquired CMV infection after birth. By approximate age, the infant blood samples fell into groups of 1.5, 4, 8 and 12 months. Using PBMC, gammadelta TCRs were sequenced for some 17 CMV-infected infants, one of whom was congenitally infected, and for about 8 CMV-uninfected infants who had enough sample available. Findings and caveats that apply to the study as a whole: The authors acknowledged a small sample size and a lack of race- or environment-matched controls, because almost all Ugandans acquire CMV before adulthood. The public clonotype was detected only at the first time point after infection and was not found in uninfected infants or in infants infected after 120 days. Within Vdelta1 cells, the frequency of the public clonotype appeared to be inversely correlated with age at infection and to decay rapidly, seemingly not persisting past roughly two months. The public clonotype might still be present below the detection limit in CMV-uninfected infants. Of some 20 CMV-infected infants, several carried the public Vdelta1 clonotype: three infants infected postnatally before 120 days of age and the congenitally infected infant.

The TCR sequence derives from a human donor who was a Ugandan infant, either HIV-exposed or HIV-unexposed (not recorded which). Recombination connected TRDV1 to TRDJ1; TRDD3 is a weak D gene call, 5 bases matching. Specimen: peripheral blood, collected at time point 2 of longitudinal follow-up. The DNA sequence is as follows: TGTGCTCTTGGGGATCTTAAGGTACTGGCGGGGGTCGATAAACTCATCTTT. It translates as CALGDLKVLAGVDKLIF.